The 6 T cell receptor beta chains below come from one sample, sequenced in a study of blood T cell repertoires in COVID-19. Profiling relied on immunoSEQ multiplex PCR, and the TCRdb table lists in-frame clones only, not all of them. The sample contains 200,000 to 300,000 clones, 70% to 90% of which appear only once. Sample: peripheral blood. The source of these receptors is a human donor in a cohort sampled during active COVID-19.

This clone was picked up one time. The chain is built from TRBV6-5 and TRBJ2-1; weak D call: TRBD2 (5 bases). This CDR3 is 15 amino acids long. The V end was cut by 2 bases, the J end by 5 bases, with 13 bases between. The germline gives CDR1 MNHEY, CDR2 SVGAGI. The CDR3, as DNA: TGTGCCAGCAGTTACGGGCGGGTCGCCAACAATGAGCAGTTCTTC. As protein: CASSYGRVANNEQFF.

The V call is TRBV19, the J call TRBJ1-1; maybe TRBD1 (5 bases). The CDR3 loop spans 15 amino acids. Germline CDR1 and CDR2: LNHDA and SQIVND (reference sequence). The V end was cut by 6 bases, the J end by 1 base, with 15 bases between. CDR3 residues: CASSLRIGENTEAFF. In DNA form, the CDR3 reads TGTGCCAGTAGCCTACGGATAGGGGAGAACACTGAAGCTTTCTTT.

The rearrangement joins TRBV5-6 to TRBJ1-2, with TRBD1 matching 9 bases. The ends lost 7 bases at V and 7 bases at J; junction bases unmatched: 8. Germline V gene data show CDR1 as SGHDT and CDR2 as YYEEEE. This CDR3 contains 13 residues. The CDR3 loop is CASRRDRAFGYTF. The DNA for the CDR3 is TGTGCCAGCCGCCGGGACAGGGCGTTTGGCTACACCTTC.

V usage is TRBV10-3 and J usage is TRBJ1-2, with 8 bases that match TRBD1. The CDR3 spans 14 residues. V dropped 7 bases and J dropped 8; count of bases not matched to a gene: 12. Germline lookup yields CDR1 ENHRY and CDR2 SYGVKD. DNA for the CDR3: TGTGCCATCAATCCGACAGGGGCTCAACGGGGCTACACCTTC. It is translated as CAINPTGAQRGYTF.

The rearrangement joins TRBV7-6 to TRBJ2-7; 8 bases line up with TRBD1. The CDR3 is 12 residues long. CDR1 and CDR2 (germline): SGHVS, FNYEAQ. V trimming: 5 bases; J trimming: 6 bases; junction bases outside the gene matches: 3. The CDR3 is CASSPGQGEQYF. The CDR3 region has the DNA TGTGCCAGCAGCCCAGGACAGGGCGAGCAGTACTTC.

This chain joins TRBV20-1 and TRBJ1-5, with D unresolved. The length of the CDR3 is 13 residues. Between the trimmed V and J ends, which lost 3 bases and 1 base, there was a span of 7 bases. Germline values: CDR1 DFQATT, CDR2 SNEGSKA (reference sequence). Here the CDR3 reads CSASSGSNQPQHF. In DNA, the CDR3 is TGCAGTGCTAGTTCCGGGAGCAATCAGCCCCAGCATTTT.